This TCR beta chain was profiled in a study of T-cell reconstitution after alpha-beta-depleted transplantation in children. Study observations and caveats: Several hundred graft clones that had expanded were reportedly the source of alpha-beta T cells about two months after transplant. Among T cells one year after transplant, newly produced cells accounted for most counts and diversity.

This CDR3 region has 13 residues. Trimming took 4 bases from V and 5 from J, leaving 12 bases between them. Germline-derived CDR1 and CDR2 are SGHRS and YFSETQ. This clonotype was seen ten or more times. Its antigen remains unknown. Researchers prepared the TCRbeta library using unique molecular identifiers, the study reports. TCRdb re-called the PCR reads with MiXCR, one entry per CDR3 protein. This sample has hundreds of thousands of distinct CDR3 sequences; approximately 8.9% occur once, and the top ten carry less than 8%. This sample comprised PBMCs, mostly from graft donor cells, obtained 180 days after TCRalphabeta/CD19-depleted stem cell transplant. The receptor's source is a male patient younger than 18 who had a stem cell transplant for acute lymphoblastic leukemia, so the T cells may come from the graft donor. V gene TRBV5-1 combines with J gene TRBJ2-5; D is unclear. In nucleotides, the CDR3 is TGCGCCAGCAGCAGGGATGGGTGGGAGACCCAGTACTTC. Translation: CASSRDGWETQYF.